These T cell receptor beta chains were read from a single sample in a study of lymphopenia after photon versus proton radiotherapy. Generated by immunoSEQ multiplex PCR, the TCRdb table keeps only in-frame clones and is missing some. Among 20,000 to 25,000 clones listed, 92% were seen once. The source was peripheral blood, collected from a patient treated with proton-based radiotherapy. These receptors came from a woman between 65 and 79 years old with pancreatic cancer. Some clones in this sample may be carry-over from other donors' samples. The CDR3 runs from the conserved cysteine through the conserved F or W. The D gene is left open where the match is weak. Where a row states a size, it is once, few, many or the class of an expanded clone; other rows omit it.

CASSQRSGTGGNQPQHF,TRBD1,-,TRBV16,TRBJ1-5
CASSTTSQIYEQYF,TRBD2,once,TRBV6-1,TRBJ2-7
CASSPGTVNTEAFF,-,-,TRBV11-2,TRBJ1-1
CASSQVPLAGESLVYNEQFF,TRBD2,-,TRBV4-1,TRBJ2-1
CASSFRDTAYEQYF,-,-,TRBV28,TRBJ2-7
CATSMAGAIEQYF,-,-,TRBV15,TRBJ2-7
CASSYRRENEQFF,-,-,TRBV7-6,TRBJ2-1
CASSSGGLAGGPVGELFF,TRBD2,-,TRBV7-2,TRBJ2-2
CASSQGSGASYGYTF,-,-,TRBV14,TRBJ1-2
CASSKFQGTGKGETQYF,TRBD1,-,TRBV5-1,TRBJ2-5
CASSRDQQETQYF,-,-,TRBV6-4,TRBJ2-5
CASRWDREADTQYF,TRBD1,once,TRBV6-5,TRBJ2-3
CASSPGLAVGKQYF,TRBD2,-,TRBV28,TRBJ2-7
CASSILLAGTRVYEQYF,TRBD2,-,TRBV19,TRBJ2-7
CASSFRGREDEKLFF,-,-,TRBV27,TRBJ1-4
CASRRDRAKNGELFF,TRBD1,-,TRBV7-8,TRBJ2-2
CASSLDLSNEQFF,-,-,TRBV11-2,TRBJ2-1
CACPSGGPYGYTF,TRBD1,-,TRBV30,TRBJ1-2
CASSSRGESGANVLTF,-,-,TRBV19,TRBJ2-6
CASRSQGRPNTGELFF,-,-,TRBV27,TRBJ2-2
CASSLNPRETQYF,-,once,TRBV7-9,TRBJ2-5
CASSEPGLLTQYF,-,-,TRBV6-1,TRBJ2-5
CASSLSSGRVTDTQYF,TRBD2,-,TRBV11-2,TRBJ2-3
CASSSWDRGKTQYF,TRBD1,once,TRBV7-9,TRBJ2-5
CASSPTDYEQYF,-,few,TRBV7-9,TRBJ2-7
CASSPGRTDNEQFF,-,-,TRBV4-1,TRBJ2-1
CASNERGAYEQYF,TRBD2,few,TRBV2,TRBJ2-7
CASKGDPSAENSPLHF,-,-,TRBV6-4,TRBJ1-6
CASSSMTGTDYEQYF,TRBD1,once,TRBV7-9,TRBJ2-7
CASSTRTEGTEAFF,-,-,TRBV5-4,TRBJ1-1
CASSSRDSTNTGELFF,TRBD1,-,TRBV6-6,TRBJ2-2
CASSSTGLAPYNEQFF,TRBD2,-,TRBV11-3,TRBJ2-1
CASSPRTSGTGELFF,TRBD2,once,TRBV5-6,TRBJ2-2
CASSLGAGSNTGELFF,-,-,TRBV7-3,TRBJ2-2
CASSRGTGVTDTQYF,TRBD1,-,TRBV5-4,TRBJ2-3
CASRKGQGRTIDTF,TRBD1,-,TRBV6-5,TRBJ1-2
CASSLGSGGEKLFF,TRBD1,-,TRBV27,TRBJ1-4
CASSMGTNTEAFF,-,-,TRBV19,TRBJ1-1
CASSLLSPSGRTDTQYF,TRBD2,-,TRBV28,TRBJ2-3
CASSHPGGQEKLFF,TRBD1,-,TRBV4-1,TRBJ1-4
CASSQDSAGGGYEQYF,TRBD2,few,TRBV4-1,TRBJ2-7
CASSQQAGGPPYNEQFF,TRBD2,-,TRBV7-2,TRBJ2-1
CASSQGIGLSYEQYF,-,-,TRBV14,TRBJ2-7
CSVLVGARGEQYF,-,-,TRBV29-1,TRBJ2-7
CASSNRIGQGSNQPQHF,TRBD1,-,TRBV19,TRBJ1-5
CASSPGAGAAFF,-,-,TRBV5-6,TRBJ1-1